These 24 T cell receptor beta chains came from one sample sequenced in a study of TET2 disruption in CD19-targeted CAR T cells. The treatment: autologous CTL019 cells: CD19 CAR with 4-1BB and CD3 zeta domains. The assay was immunoSEQ multiplex PCR, and TCRdb's table has in-frame clones only and misses some. The sample holds about 26,000 clones. For these TCRs, the target antigens are not known. Specimen: CD8- CAR+ T cells sorted from cultured blood T cells, collected for CD19 CAR T cell therapy. The subset denotes: CD8-negative CAR-positive T cells from the infusion product. The receptor source for this set is a man aged 70-80 years with chronic lymphocytic leukemia.

Notes on this clone: The read is 3 residues too short to cover the CDR3 end, so that end is filled in from the germline J gene. The chain employs TRBV13 and TRBJ1-1; 9 bases map to TRBD1. Germline V gives CDR1 PRHDT, CDR2 FYEKMQ (reference sequence). The trim removed 5 bases at V and 4 bases at J, leaving 8 bases unmatched. CDR3 length: 15 amino acids. The CDR3 loop is CASSQMGQGFTEAFF. The DNA read from the CDR3 is TGTGCCAGCAGCCAGATGGGACAGGGTTTCACTGAA. The variable domain in full, with the rest retrieved from reference TRBV13 and TRBJ1-1, is AAGVIQSPRHLIKEKRETATLKCYPIPRHDTVYWYQQGPGQDPQFLISFYEKMQSDKGSIPDRFSAQQFSDYHSELNMSSLELGDSALYFCASSQMGQGFTEAFFGQGTRLTVV.

In regard to this clone: From the germline J gene comes the end of the CDR3, since the read stops 3 residues before it. The chain carries TRBV7-8 and TRBJ2-3; D remains unclear. The CDR3 loop spans 13 amino acids. V gave up 2 bases and J gave up 1 base, with 4 bases separating them. Germline values: CDR1 SGHVS, CDR2 FQNEAQ. CDR3 protein: CASSLPGTDTQYF. The covered CDR3 bases are TGTGCCAGCAGCTTACCTGGCACAGATACG.

CDR3 loop: CSAKDMNTEAFF. The CDR3 bases that were read are TGCAGTGCTAAAGATATGAACACTGAA. This chain joins TRBV20-1 and TRBJ1-1, with D unresolved. The CDR3 extends 3 residues past the end of the read, so its final part is completed from the germline J gene. The germline V gene encodes CDR1 DFQATT and CDR2 SNEGSKA (reference sequence). Deletions cut 4 bases from V and 0 bases from J, with 6 bases between. This CDR3 has 12 residues.

Note on this clone: The read stops 3 residues short of the end of the CDR3; the missing end is completed from the germline J gene. This rearrangement joins TRBV7-2 to TRBJ2-5; 8 bases line up with TRBD1. The length of the CDR3 is 15 residues. Per the germline V gene, CDR1 is SGHTA and CDR2 is FQGNSA. V lost 2 bases to trimming and J lost 2 bases; unmatched junction nucleotides: 4. CDR3 residues: CASSLRWDRQETQYF. Partial CDR3 DNA: TGTGCCAGCAGCTTACGCTGGGACAGGCAAGAGACC.

In regard to this clone: The read comes to an end 3 residues before the CDR3 does, leaving the germline J gene to fill in the end. This chain joins TRBV9 and TRBJ1-4; D is ambiguous. Trimming stripped 0 bases from V and 2 bases from J, with 8 bases between. CDR1 SGDLS and CDR2 YYNGEE come from the germline V gene. The CDR3 totals 15 residues. The CDR3 loop reads CASSVEGWTNEKLFF. CDR3 DNA (partial): TGTGCCAGCAGCGTAGAGGGTTGGACTAATGAAAAA.

As concerns this clone: The DNA ends 3 residues before the CDR3 does, and the rest of the CDR3 is filled in from the germline J gene. The chain recombines TRBV20-1 with TRBJ2-2, with D maybe TRBD1 (6 bases). CDR3 size: 16 residues. Germline lookup yields CDR1 DFQATT and CDR2 SNEGSKA (reference sequence). V lost 2 bases and J lost 6, with 19 bases in between. The CDR3: CSARSPQGPRAGELFF. The sequenced part of the CDR3 DNA is TGCAGTGCTAGATCCCCCCAGGGGCCCAGGGCCGGGGAG.

With respect to this clone: The missing CDR3 end, 3 residues past where the read stops, is filled in from the germline J gene. The chain carries TRBV5-6 and TRBJ2-1; no reliable D call. Trimming left V 2 bases short and J 3 bases short, with 9 bases between. Germline V gene lookup returns CDR1 SGHDT and CDR2 YYEEEE. The CDR3 covers 14 residues. The CDR3 is CASSFKGFYNEQFF. The part of the CDR3 DNA that was read is TGTGCCAGCAGCTTCAAAGGGTTCTACAATGAG.

Note on this clone: Read data end 3 residues before the CDR3 end; the end is taken from the germline J gene. The chain carries TRBV2 and TRBJ2-1; 7 bases align to TRBD2. V lost 3 bases and J lost 9; bases outside the gene matches: 2. The length of the CDR3 is 12 residues. Germline V gene data show CDR1 as SNHLY and CDR2 as FYNNEI. The CDR3 loop is CASSEGRGEQFF. The covered CDR3 bases are TGTGCCAGCAGTGAGGGGAGGGGTGAG.

The sequenced part of the CDR3 DNA is TGTGCCAGCTCACTGTACACAGAAGAGACC. Protein product: CASSLYTEET. The entire CDR3 reads CASSLYTEETQYF. V usage is TRBV18 and J usage is TRBJ2-5; D not resolved. The read stops 3 residues short of the end of the CDR3; the missing end is completed from the germline J gene. Trimming pared 4 bases from V and 3 bases from J, leaving 9 bases between. The CDR3 extends over 13 amino acids. Germline V gene data show CDR1 as KGHSH and CDR2 as LQKENI.

In the case of this clone: The sequenced fragment ends 3 residues before the CDR3 boundary, so the rest is inferred from the germline J gene. The chain uses TRBV7-2 and TRBJ1-1; D call uncertain. V was pared by 2 bases and J by 1 base, with 8 bases between. The V gene's germline CDR1 is SGHTA and CDR2 FQGNSA. CDR3 length: 14 residues. The sequenced part of the CDR3 DNA is TGTGCCAGCAGCTTAAGGTATGGGAACACTGAA. Protein product: CASSLRYGNTE. The entire CDR3 protein is CASSLRYGNTEAFF. Looking up the rest from reference TRBV7-2 and TRBJ1-1 gives the full variable domain: GAGVSQSPSNKVTEKGKDVELRCDPISGHTALYWYRQSLGQGLEFLIYFQGNSAPDKSGLPSDRFSAERTGGSVSTLTIQRTQQEDSAVYLCASSLRYGNTEAFFGQGTRLTVV.

Comment on this clone: A read error may account for a junction end that differs from germline. The read terminates 3 residues before the CDR3 end, so the remaining end is supplied by the germline J gene. Other DNA sequences in the same sample also yield this CDR3. V usage is TRBV6-1 and J usage is TRBJ1-2; D gene ambiguous. Germline CDR1 reads MNHNS; CDR2 reads SASEGT. The CDR3 contains 13 residues. The covered CDR3 bases are TGTGCCAGCAGTGTGACAACCTCCAATGGT. Translation gives CASSVTTSNG. The complete CDR3 sequence is CASSVTTSNGYTF.

Remarks on this clone: The read stops 3 residues short of the end of the CDR3; the missing end is completed from the germline J gene. The chain joins TRBV7-2 to TRBJ1-1; D might be TRBD1 (6 bases). V lost 5 bases and J lost 1, with 14 bases in between. Per the germline V gene, CDR1 is SGHTA and CDR2 is FQGNSA. The CDR3 totals 15 residues. The CDR3 reads CASSAEYRANTEAFF. Partial CDR3 DNA: TGTGCCAGCAGCGCCGAGTACAGGGCGAACACTGAA. Together with reference TRBV7-2 and TRBJ1-1, the CDR3 gives the full variable domain: GAGVSQSPSNKVTEKGKDVELRCDPISGHTALYWYRQSLGQGLEFLIYFQGNSAPDKSGLPSDRFSAERTGGSVSTLTIQRTQQEDSAVYLCASSAEYRANTEAFFGQGTRLTVV.

For this clone: Coverage ceases 3 residues before the CDR3 finishes, and the germline J gene fills in the end. The chain couples TRBV14 to TRBJ2-7; no clear D. Per the germline V gene, CDR1 is SGHDN and CDR2 is FVKESK. V was shortened by 3 bases and J by 3 bases, with 3 bases between the two germline ends. This CDR3 comprises 11 residues. CDR3 in amino acids: CASSHLYEQYF. Incomplete CDR3 DNA: TGTGCCAGCAGCCATCTCTACGAG.

Of note for this clone: The CDR3 end is not reached by the read, which stops 3 residues before it; the germline J gene fills it in. This chain links TRBV20-1 with TRBJ2-4, with D maybe TRBD2 (7 bases). The CDR3 covers 16 residues. Germline loops: CDR1 DFQATT, CDR2 SNEGSKA (reference sequence). The CDR3: CSAKRFGGGSQETQYF. The covered CDR3 bases are TGCAGTGCAAAACGATTTGGCGGGGGCTCCCAAGAGACT.

On this clone itself: The CDR3 is cut off 3 residues early in the read; its end comes from the germline J gene. The chain combines TRBV29-1 with TRBJ1-2; D may be TRBD1 (6 bases). CDR1 SQVTM and CDR2 ANQGSEA come from the germline V gene. The CDR3 totals 12 residues. CDR3 residues: CSAYRESDTYTF. Partial CDR3 DNA: TGCAGCGCATACAGGGAATCAGATACC.

About this clone: Read data end 3 residues before the CDR3 end; the end is taken from the germline J gene. This chain links TRBV30 with TRBJ1-2; 7 bases are shared with TRBD1. The CDR3 spans 13 residues. In germline, CDR1 is GTSNPN, CDR2 SVGIG (reference sequence). CDR3 loop: CAWGRSGGDTYTF. The part of the CDR3 DNA that was read is TGTGCCTGGGGTCGCTCAGGGGGAGATACC.

A word on this clone: The read ends 3 residues shy of where the CDR3 ends; the end is completed using the germline J gene. The chain uses TRBV6-1 and TRBJ1-2; the D is unclear. Trimming left V 2 bases short and J 7 bases short, with 8 bases between. The CDR3 is made up of 12 amino acids. Germline V gives CDR1 MNHNS, CDR2 SASEGT. The sequenced CDR3 bases are TGTGCCAGCAGTGAACTCTCTCCTGGC. Amino acids: CASSELSPG. The CDR3 as a whole reads CASSELSPGYTF.

Comment on this clone: The read gets to within 3 residues of the CDR3 end, and the germline J gene fills in the rest. The chain carries TRBV7-6 and TRBJ1-5; D may be TRBD1 (5 bases). Germline lookup yields CDR1 SGHVS and CDR2 FNYEAQ. The length of the CDR3 is 15 residues. V gave up 5 bases and J gave up 1 base, with 12 bases separating them. The sequenced part of the CDR3 DNA is TGTGCCAGCAGCCAAATGTCAGGGAGCAATCAGCCC. This codes for CASSQMSGSNQP. The complete CDR3 protein is CASSQMSGSNQPQHF.

With respect to this clone: The read gets to within 3 residues of the CDR3 end, and the germline J gene fills in the rest. The chain joins TRBV29-1 to TRBJ1-1; perhaps TRBD1 as D (5 bases). The CDR3 covers 13 residues. The germline gives CDR1 SQVTM, CDR2 ANQGSEA. V shed 4 bases and J shed 2 bases, with 11 bases lying between them. The covered CDR3 bases are TGCAGCGTTGTAGGGACTGCAAACACTGAA. Translating it yields CSVVGTANTE. The entire CDR3 protein reads CSVVGTANTEAFF. Full variable domain (rest looked up from reference TRBV29-1 and TRBJ1-1): SAVISQKPSRDICQRGTSLTIQCQVDSQVTMMFWYRQQPGQSLTLIATANQGSEATYESGFVIDKFPISRPNLTFSTLTVSNMSPEDSSIYLCSVVGTANTEAFFGQGTRLTVV.

Details on this clone: The read is 3 residues too short to cover the CDR3 end, so that end is filled in from the germline J gene. J is TRBJ2-4 and V is TRBV10-2; 7 bases fit TRBD1. Germline V gives CDR1 WSHSY, CDR2 SAAADI. CDR3 size: 13 residues. CDR3 bases read: TGCGCCAGCAGTGAACAGGGGTTTCAGCCT. Its protein product is CASSEQGFQP. The CDR3 in its entirety is CASSEQGFQPQYF.

In regard to this clone: One end of the junction does not line up with germline, which may come from a read error. The CDR3: CASSSPEGGDYGYTF. The CDR3 bases that were read are TGTGCCAGCAGCTCTCCCGAGGGCGGCGACTATGGT. The chain uses TRBV7-6 and TRBJ1-2; D is uncertain. The sequenced fragment ends 3 residues before the CDR3 boundary, so the rest is inferred from the germline J gene. CDR1 and CDR2 from the germline V gene are SGHVS and FNYEAQ. CDR3 length equals 15 residues.

This clone shows up as medium-sized by frequency. The CDR3 end is not reached by the read, which stops 3 residues before it; the germline J gene fills it in. The gene calls are TRBV5-5 and TRBJ2-7, with 7 bases matching TRBD1. With 5 bases clipped from V and 5 bases from J, the junction kept 7 bases outside the gene matches. The CDR3 runs 13 residues. CDR1 and CDR2 (germline): SGHKS, YYEKEE (reference sequence). The CDR3 DNA, read in part, is TGTGCCAGCAGAAAAGACAGGGCACACGAG. Protein product: CASRKDRAHE. The entire CDR3 reads CASRKDRAHEQYF.

To note about this clone: The read falls 3 residues short of the CDR3 end, and the missing part is taken from the germline J gene. The chain has TRBV19 and TRBJ2-1; 10 bases match TRBD2. The CDR3 is 15 amino acids. Germline V gene lookup returns CDR1 LNHDA and CDR2 SQIVND (reference sequence). The V gene end was trimmed by 1 base and the J gene end by 8 bases; junction bases not matched to a gene: 5. The covered CDR3 bases are TGTGCCAGTAGTATAGTCGGGACTAGCGTGGATGAG. Translated: CASSIVGTSVDE. In full, the CDR3 reads CASSIVGTSVDEQFF.

To note about this clone: The CDR3 end lies 3 residues beyond the end of the read and is filled in from the germline J gene. The chain is built from TRBV20-1 and TRBJ1-2; TRBD1 agrees at 10 bases. This CDR3 region has 14 residues. Germline CDR1 is DFQATT and CDR2 is SNEGSKA (reference sequence). CDR3 DNA, as far as it was read: TGCAGTGCGGCGGGACAGGGGAGTCCAGATACC. It yields the protein CSAAGQGSPDT. The whole CDR3 region reads CSAAGQGSPDTYTF.